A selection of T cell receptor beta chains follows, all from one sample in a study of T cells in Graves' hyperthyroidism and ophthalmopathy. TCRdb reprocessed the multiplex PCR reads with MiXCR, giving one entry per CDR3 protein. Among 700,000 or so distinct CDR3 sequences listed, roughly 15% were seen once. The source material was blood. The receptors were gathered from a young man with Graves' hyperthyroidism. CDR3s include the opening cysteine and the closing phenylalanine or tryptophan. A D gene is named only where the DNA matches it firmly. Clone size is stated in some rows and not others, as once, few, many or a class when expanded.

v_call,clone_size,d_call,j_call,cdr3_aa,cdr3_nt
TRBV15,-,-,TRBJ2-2,CATSTRPGELFF,TGTGCCACCAGCACGCGACCCGGGGAGCTGTTTTTT
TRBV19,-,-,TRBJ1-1,CASSIRQGHEAFF,TGTGCCAGTAGTATTCGGCAGGGACATGAAGCTTTCTTT
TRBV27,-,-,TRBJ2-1,CASGLGSGTWDEQFF,TGTGCCAGCGGTCTCGGTAGCGGAACCTGGGATGAGCAGTTCTTC
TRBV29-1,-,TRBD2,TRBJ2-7,CSVEGVSGRTTYEQYF,TGCAGCGTTGAAGGGGTTAGCGGGAGGACTACCTACGAGCAGTACTTC
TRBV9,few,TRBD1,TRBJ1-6,CASSSEGRAGGNSPLHF,TGTGCCAGCAGCAGCGAAGGGAGGGCAGGGGGAAATTCACCCCTCCACTTT
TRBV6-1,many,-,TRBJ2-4,CASTPERLGAKNIQYF,TGTGCCAGCACCCCGGAGAGACTGGGAGCCAAAAACATTCAGTACTTC
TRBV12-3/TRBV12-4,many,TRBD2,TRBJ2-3,CASSPGARSGGSTDTQYF,TGTGCCAGCAGCCCCGGAGCACGGTCGGGAGGAAGCACAGATACGCAGTATTTT
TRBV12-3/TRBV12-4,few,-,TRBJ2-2,CASRLRVGELFF,TGTGCCAGCAGGCTTCGGGTCGGGGAGCTGTTTTTT
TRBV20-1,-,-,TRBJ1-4,CSADAVGGVGEKLFF,TGCAGTGCTGACGCGGTAGGAGGGGTCGGCGAAAAACTGTTTTTT
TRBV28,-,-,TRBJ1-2,CASSSFTGYGYTF,TGTGCCAGCAGTTCCTTCACGGGCTATGGCTACACCTTC
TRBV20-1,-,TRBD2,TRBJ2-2,CSASTTSGNTGELFF,TGCAGTGCTAGCACCACTAGCGGGAACACCGGGGAGCTGTTTTTT
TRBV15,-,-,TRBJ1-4,CATSSSRGRGEKLFF,TGTGCCACCAGCAGTTCCCGGGGCCGTGGTGAAAAACTGTTTTTT
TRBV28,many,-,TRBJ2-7,CASSPGFEQYF,TGTGCCAGCAGTCCCGGTTTCGAGCAGTACTTC
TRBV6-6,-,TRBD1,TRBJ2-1,CASSYSGQGERNEQFF,TGTGCCAGCAGTTACTCGGGACAGGGGGAACGCAATGAGCAGTTCTTC
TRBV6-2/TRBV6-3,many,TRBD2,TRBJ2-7,CASHYTSGAYEQYF,TGTGCCAGCCACTATACTAGCGGAGCCTACGAGCAGTACTTC
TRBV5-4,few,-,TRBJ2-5,CASSLRQGGEAQYF,TGTGCCAGCAGCTTGCGACAGGGCGGGGAGGCCCAGTACTTC
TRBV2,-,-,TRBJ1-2,CASSEGQELNYGYTF,TGTGCCAGCAGTGAAGGTCAGGAACTTAACTATGGCTACACCTTC
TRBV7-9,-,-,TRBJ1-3,CASSSPGRRSDSSGNTIYF,TGTGCCAGCAGCTCTCCGGGACGGCGGAGCGACAGCTCTGGAAACACCATATATTTT
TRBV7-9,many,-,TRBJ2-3,CASSHADRRANTQYF,TGTGCCAGCAGCCACGCCGACAGAAGGGCTAATACGCAGTATTTT
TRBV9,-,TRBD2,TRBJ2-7,CASSAGTSGTHEQYF,TGTGCCAGCTCCGCCGGGACTAGCGGGACACACGAGCAGTACTTC
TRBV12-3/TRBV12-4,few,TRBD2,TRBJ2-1,CASSSGLAPAYNEQFF,TGTGCCAGCAGTAGCGGACTAGCGCCAGCCTACAATGAGCAGTTCTTC
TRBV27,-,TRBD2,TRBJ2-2,CASSLSASGSGTGELFF,TGTGCCAGCAGTTTATCGGCTAGCGGGAGTGGCACCGGGGAGCTGTTTTTT
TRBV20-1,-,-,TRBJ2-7,CSAIDSYEQYF,TGCAGTGCTATCGACAGCTACGAGCAGTACTTC
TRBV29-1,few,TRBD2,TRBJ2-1,CSVEDGGGGSYNEQFF,TGCAGCGTTGAAGATGGGGGGGGAGGGTCCTACAATGAGCAGTTCTTC
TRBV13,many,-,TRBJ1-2,CASSLRMAAYYGYTF,TGTGCCAGCAGCTTAAGGATGGCGGCTTACTATGGCTACACCTTC
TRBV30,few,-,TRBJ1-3,CAWSPAGNTIYF,TGTGCCTGGAGCCCGGCGGGAAACACCATATATTTT
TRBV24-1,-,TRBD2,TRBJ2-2,CATSDLQTSGSTGELFF,TGTGCCACCAGTGATTTGCAGACTAGCGGGAGCACCGGGGAGCTGTTTTTT
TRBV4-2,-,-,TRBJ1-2,CASSQETGPNYGYTF,TGTGCCAGCAGCCAAGAAACAGGACCTAACTATGGCTACACCTTC
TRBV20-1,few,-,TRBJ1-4,CSASPGETNEKLFF,TGCAGTGCTTCCCCGGGGGAAACTAATGAAAAACTGTTTTTT
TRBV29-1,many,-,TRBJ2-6,CSVGDSFFSGANVLTF,TGCAGCGTTGGTGACAGTTTCTTCTCTGGGGCCAACGTCCTGACTTTC
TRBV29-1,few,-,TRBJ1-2,CSVIWTKNYGYTF,TGCAGCGTGATCTGGACAAAGAACTATGGCTACACCTTC
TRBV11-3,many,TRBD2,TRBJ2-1,CASSPTAGAGPPILNEQFF,TGTGCCAGCAGCCCGACAGCGGGGGCCGGGCCTCCGATACTCAATGAGCAGTTCTTC
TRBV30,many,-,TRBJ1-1,CAWSEMGRARLNTEAFF,TGTGCCTGGAGTGAAATGGGACGCGCGCGGCTGAACACTGAAGCTTTCTTT
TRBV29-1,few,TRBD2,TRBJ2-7,CIWEGKYEQYF,TGCATCTGGGAGGGGAAATACGAGCAGTACTTC
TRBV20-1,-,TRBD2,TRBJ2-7,CSPSSGSPNEQYF,TGCAGTCCCTCTAGCGGGAGTCCAAACGAGCAGTACTTC
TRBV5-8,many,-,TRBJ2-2,CASSPPVYGELFF,TGTGCCAGCAGCCCCCCGGTCTACGGGGAGCTGTTTTTT
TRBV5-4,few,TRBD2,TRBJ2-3,CASSLGAGGADTQYF,TGTGCCAGCAGCTTGGGCGCGGGAGGTGCAGATACGCAGTATTTT
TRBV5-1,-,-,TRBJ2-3,CASSLVGKSTDTQYF,TGCGCCAGCAGCTTGGTAGGGAAAAGCACAGATACGCAGTATTTT